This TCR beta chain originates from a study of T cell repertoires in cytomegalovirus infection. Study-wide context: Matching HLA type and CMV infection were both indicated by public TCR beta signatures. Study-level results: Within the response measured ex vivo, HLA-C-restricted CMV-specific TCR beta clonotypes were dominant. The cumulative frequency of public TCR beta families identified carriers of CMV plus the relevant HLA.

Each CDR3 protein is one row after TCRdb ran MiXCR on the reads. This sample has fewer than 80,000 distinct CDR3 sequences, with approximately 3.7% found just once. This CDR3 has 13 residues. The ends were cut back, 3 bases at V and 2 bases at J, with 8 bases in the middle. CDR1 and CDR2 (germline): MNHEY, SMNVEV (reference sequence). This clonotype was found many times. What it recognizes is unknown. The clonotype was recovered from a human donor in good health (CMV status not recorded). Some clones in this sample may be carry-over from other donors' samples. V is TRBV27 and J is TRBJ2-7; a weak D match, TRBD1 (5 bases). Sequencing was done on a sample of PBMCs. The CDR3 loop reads CASSLTVTYEQYF. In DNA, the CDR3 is TGTGCCAGCAGTTTGACAGTCACCTACGAGCAGTACTTC.